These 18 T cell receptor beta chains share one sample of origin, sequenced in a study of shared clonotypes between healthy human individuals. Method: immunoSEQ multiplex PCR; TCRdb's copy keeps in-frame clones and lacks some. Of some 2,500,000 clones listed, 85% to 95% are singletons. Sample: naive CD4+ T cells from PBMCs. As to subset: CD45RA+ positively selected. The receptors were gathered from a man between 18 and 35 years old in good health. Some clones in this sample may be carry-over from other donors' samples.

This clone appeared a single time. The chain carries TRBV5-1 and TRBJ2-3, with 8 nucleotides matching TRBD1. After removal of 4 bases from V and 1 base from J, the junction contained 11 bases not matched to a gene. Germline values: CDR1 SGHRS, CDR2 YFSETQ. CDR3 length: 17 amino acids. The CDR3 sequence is CASSAIARGPGTDTQYF. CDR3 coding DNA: TGCGCCAGCAGCGCAATAGCCAGGGGGCCCGGCACAGATACGCAGTATTTT. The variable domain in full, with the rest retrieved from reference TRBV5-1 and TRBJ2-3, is KAGVTQTPRYLIKTRGQQVTLSCSPISGHRSVSWYQQTPGQGLQFLFEYFSETQRNKGNFPGRFSGRQFSNSRSEMNVSTLELGDSALYLCASSAIARGPGTDTQYFGPGTRLTVL.

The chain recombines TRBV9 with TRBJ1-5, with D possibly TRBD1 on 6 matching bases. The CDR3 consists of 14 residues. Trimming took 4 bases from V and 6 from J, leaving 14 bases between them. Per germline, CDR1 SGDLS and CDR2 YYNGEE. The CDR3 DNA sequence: TGTGCCAGCAGCCCTCGCGGGGGCGGTCAGCCCCAGCATTTT. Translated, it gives CASSPRGGGQPQHF.

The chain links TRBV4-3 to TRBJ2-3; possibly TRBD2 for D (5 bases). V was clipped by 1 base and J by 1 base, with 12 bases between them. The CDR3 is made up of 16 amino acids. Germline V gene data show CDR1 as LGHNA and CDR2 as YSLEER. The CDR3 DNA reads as TGCGCCAGCAGCCAAGGGACTTATTTGGGCACAGATACGCAGTATTTT. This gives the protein CASSQGTYLGTDTQYF.

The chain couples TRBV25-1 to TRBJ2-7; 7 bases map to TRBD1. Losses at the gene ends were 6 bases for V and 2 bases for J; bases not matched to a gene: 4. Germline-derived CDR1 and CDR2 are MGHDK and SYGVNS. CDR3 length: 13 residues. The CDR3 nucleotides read TGTGCCAGCAGGCGACAGGGCCCCTACGAGCAGTACTTC. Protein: CASRRQGPYEQYF.

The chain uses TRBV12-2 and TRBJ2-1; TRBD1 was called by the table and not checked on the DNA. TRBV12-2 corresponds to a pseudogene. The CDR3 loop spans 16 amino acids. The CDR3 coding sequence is TGTGCAAGTCGCCCGGGAGACAGGGACTCCTACAATGAGCAGTTCTTC. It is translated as CASRPGDRDSYNEQFF.

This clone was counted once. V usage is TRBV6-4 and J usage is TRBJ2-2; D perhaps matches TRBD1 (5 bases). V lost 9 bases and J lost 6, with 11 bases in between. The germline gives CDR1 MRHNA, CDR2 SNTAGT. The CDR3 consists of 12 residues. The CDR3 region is CASGAHSGELFF. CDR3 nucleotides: TGTGCCAGTGGGGCCCATTCCGGGGAGCTGTTTTTT.

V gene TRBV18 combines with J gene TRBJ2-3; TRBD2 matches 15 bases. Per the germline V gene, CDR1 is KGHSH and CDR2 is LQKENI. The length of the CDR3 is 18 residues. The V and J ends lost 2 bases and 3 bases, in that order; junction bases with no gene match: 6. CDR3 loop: CASSPLGLAGGRTDTQYF. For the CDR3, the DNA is TGTGCCAGCTCACCATTGGGACTAGCGGGAGGCCGAACAGATACGCAGTATTTT.

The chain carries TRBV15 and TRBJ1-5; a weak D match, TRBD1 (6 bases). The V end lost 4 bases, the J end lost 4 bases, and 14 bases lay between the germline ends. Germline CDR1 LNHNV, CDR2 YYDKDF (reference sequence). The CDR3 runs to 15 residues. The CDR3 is CATSTMRGANQPQHF. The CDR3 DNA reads TGTGCCACCAGCACCATGCGGGGGGCGAATCAGCCCCAGCATTTT.

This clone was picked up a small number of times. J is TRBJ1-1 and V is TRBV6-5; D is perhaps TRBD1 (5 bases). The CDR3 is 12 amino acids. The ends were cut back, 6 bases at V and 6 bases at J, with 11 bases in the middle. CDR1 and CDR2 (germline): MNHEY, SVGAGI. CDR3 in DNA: TGTGCCAGCAGGGGGGGGAGCGCTGAAGCTTTCTTT. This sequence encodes CASRGGSAEAFF.

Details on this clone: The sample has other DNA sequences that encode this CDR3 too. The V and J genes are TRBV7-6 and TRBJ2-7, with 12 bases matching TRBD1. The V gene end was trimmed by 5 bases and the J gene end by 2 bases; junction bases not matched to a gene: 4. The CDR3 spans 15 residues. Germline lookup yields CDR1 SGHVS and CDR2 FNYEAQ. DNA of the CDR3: TGTGCCAGCAGCCGGGGACAGGGGGCGACCTACGAGCAGTACTTC. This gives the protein CASSRGQGATYEQYF. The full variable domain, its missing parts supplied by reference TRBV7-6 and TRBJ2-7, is GAGVSQSPRYKVTKRGQDVALRCDPISGHVSLYWYRQALGQGPEFLTYFNYEAQQDKSGLPNDRFSAERPEGSISTLTIQRTEQRDSAMYRCASSRGQGATYEQYFGPGTRLTVT.

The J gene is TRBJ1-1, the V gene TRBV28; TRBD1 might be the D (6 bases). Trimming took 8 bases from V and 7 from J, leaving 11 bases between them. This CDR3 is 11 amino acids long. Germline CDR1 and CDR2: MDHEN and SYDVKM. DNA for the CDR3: TGTGCCAGCGCACAGGGTGGTGAAGCTTTCTTT. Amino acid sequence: CASAQGGEAFF.

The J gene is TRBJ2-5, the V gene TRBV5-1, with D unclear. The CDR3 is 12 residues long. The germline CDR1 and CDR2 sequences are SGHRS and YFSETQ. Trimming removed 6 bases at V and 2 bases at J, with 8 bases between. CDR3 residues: CASKQIQETQYF. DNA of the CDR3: TGCGCCAGCAAACAGATTCAAGAGACCCAGTACTTC. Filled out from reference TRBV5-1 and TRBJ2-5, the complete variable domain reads KAGVTQTPRYLIKTRGQQVTLSCSPISGHRSVSWYQQTPGQGLQFLFEYFSETQRNKGNFPGRFSGRQFSNSRSEMNVSTLELGDSALYLCASKQIQETQYFGPGTRLLVL.

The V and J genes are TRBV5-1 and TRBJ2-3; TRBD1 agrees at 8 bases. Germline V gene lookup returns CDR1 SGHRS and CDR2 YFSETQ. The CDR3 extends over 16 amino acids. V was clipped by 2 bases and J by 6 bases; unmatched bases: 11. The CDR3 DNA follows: TGCGCCAGCAGCTTACCGGGACAGGCTACCTCGGATACGCAGTATTTT. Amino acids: CASSLPGQATSDTQYF.

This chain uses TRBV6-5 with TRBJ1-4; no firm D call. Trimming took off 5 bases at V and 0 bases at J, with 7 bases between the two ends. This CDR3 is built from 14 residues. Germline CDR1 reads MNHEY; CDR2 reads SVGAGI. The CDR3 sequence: CASSRVSTNEKLFF. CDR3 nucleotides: TGTGCCAGCAGTAGAGTTTCAACTAATGAAAAACTGTTTTTT.

The CDR3 protein is CASSLMRQYNEQFF. The DNA of the CDR3 is TGTGCCAGCAGCTTAATGCGACAGTACAATGAGCAGTTCTTC. The chain has TRBV7-2 and TRBJ2-1, with D tentatively TRBD1 (5 bases). Germline V gene data show CDR1 as SGHTA and CDR2 as FQGNSA. Trimming removed 2 bases from V and 4 bases from J, with 9 bases in between. The CDR3 loop spans 14 amino acids.

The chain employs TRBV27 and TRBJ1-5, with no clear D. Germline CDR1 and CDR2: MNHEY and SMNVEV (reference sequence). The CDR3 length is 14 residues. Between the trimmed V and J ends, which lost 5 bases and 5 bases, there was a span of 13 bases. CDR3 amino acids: CASSPGRVHQPQHF. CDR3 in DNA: TGTGCCAGCAGTCCAGGAAGGGTTCATCAGCCCCAGCATTTT.

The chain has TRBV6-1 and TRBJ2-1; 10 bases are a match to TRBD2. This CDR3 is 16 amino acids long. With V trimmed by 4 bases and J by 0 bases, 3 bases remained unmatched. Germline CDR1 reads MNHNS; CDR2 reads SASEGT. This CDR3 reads CASSGAGGSSYNEQFF. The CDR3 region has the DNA TGTGCCAGCAGTGGAGCGGGGGGGAGCTCCTACAATGAGCAGTTCTTC.

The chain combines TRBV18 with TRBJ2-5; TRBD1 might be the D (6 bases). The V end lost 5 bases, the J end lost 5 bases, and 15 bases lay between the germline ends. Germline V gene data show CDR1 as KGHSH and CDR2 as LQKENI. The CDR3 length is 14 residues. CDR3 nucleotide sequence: TGTGCCAGCTCAGCAACACAGGGTTTGGAGACCCAGTACTTC. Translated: CASSATQGLETQYF. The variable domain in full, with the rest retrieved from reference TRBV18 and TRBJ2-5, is NAGVMQNPRHLVRRRGQEARLRCSPMKGHSHVYWYRQLPEEGLKFMVYLQKENIIDESGMPKERFSAEFPKEGPSILRIQQVVRGDSAAYFCASSATQGLETQYFGPGTRLLVL.